This T cell receptor beta chain was retrieved from a study of blood T cell repertoires in COVID-19. Study context: Samples representing acute and convalescent COVID-19 were sourced from the United States, Italy and Spain. Sources were T cells, B-cell-depleted T cells, or PBMCs; the material itself was cDNA or gDNA.

Authors' processing steps: The authors estimated nucleated cell counts from reference gene primer amplification. Clones were read by immunoSEQ multiplex PCR, and TCRdb kept only the in-frame ones, dropping some. The V and J calls and the clone size are those of that table, but D and trimming were determined from the DNA. Altogether about 74,000 clones are present, just under 85% being singletons, with the ten largest covering over 30%. There are 14 residues in the CDR3. V was clipped by 3 bases and J by 1 base, with 9 bases between them. CDR1 is MDHEN, CDR2 SYDVKM, per germline. Sequencing used peripheral blood. The chain has TRBV28 and TRBJ1-2; D is possibly TRBD1 (5 bases). This sequence originates from an older man with acute or convalescent COVID-19. The CDR3 bases are TGTGCCAGCAGTTTGGGGGGATATAACTATGGCTACACCTTC. Translating gives CASSLGGYNYGYTF.